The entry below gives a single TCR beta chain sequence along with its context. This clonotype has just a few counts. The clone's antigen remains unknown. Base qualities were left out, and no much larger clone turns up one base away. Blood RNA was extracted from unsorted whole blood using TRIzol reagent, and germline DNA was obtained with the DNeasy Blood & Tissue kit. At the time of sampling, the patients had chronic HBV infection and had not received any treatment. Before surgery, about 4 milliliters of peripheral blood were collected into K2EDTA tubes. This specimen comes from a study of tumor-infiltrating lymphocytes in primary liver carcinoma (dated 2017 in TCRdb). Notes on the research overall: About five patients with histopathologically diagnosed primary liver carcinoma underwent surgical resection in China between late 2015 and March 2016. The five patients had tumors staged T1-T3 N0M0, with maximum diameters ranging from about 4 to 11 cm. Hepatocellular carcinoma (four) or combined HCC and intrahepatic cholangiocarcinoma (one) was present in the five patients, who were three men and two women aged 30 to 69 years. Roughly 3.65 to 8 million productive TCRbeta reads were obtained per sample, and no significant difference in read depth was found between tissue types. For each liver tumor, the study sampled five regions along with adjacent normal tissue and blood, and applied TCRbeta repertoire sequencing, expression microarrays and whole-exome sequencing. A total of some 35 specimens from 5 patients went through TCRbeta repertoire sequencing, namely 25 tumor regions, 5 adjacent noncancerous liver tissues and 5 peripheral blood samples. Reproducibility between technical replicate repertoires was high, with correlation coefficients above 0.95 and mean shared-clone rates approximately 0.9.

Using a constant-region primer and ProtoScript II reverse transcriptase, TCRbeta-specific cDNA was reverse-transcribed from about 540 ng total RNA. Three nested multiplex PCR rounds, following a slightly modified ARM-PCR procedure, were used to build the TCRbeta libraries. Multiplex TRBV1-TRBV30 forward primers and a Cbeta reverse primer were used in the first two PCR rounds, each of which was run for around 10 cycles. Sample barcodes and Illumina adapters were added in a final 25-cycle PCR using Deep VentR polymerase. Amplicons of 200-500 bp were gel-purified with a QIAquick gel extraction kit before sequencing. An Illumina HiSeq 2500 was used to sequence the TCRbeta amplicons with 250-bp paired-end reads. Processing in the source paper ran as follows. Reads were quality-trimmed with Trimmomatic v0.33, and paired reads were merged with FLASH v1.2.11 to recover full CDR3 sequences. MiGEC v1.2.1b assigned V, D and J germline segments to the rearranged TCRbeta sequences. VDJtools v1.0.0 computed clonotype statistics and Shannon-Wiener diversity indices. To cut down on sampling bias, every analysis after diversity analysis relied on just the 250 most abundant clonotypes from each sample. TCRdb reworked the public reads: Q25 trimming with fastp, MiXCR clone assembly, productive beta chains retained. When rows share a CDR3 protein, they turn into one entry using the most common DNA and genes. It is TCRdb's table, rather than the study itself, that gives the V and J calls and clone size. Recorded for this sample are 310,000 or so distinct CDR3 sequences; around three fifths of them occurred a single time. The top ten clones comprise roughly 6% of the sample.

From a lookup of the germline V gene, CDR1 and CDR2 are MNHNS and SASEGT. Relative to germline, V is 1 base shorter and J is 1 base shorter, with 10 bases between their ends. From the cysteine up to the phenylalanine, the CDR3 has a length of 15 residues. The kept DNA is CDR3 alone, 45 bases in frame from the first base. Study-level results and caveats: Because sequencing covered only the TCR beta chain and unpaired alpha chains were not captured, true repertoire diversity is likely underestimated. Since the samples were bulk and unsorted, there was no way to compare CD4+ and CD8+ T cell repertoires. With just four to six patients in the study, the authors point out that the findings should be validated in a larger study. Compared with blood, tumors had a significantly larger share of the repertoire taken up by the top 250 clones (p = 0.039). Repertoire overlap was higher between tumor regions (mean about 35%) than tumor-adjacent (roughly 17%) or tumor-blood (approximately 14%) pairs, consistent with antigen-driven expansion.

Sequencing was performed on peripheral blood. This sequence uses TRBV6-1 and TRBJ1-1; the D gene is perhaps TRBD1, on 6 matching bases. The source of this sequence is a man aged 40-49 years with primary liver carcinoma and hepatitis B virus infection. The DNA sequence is TGTGCCAGCAGTGAAGACAGGGCGGGGAACACTGAAGCTTTCTTT. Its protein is CASSEDRAGNTEAFF.